This T cell receptor (beta chain) was identified in a study of shared clonotypes between healthy human individuals. In the CD4+ fraction, cells were divided into CD45RA+ naive and CD45RA-negative memory subsets. General study results and limits: In contrast to clonotypes shared by all four donors, non-shared clonotypes had lower generation probabilities. An expected dependence of interdonor clonotype sharing on sequencing depth was noted.

The CDR3 totals 13 residues. V lost 6 bases to trimming and J lost 4 bases, with 9 bases between them. CDR1 and CDR2 (germline): SEHNR, FQNEAQ (reference sequence). Per the original methods: Owing to the provision of junction-only sequences devoid of quality scores by immunoSEQ, filtering differed. Using immunoSEQ multiplex PCR, the repertoire was profiled, and TCRdb retains in-frame clones only, with some absent. The V and J calls and the clone size are those of that table, but D and trimming were determined from the DNA. The sample yields a few million clones, just over 90% seen once. In regard to this clone: The antigen is undetermined.

The chain combines TRBV7-9 with TRBJ2-2; possible D gene TRBD2, 5 bases. The sample comprised naive CD4+ T cells sorted from blood. Subset of the sample: CD45RA+ positively selected. This TCR was recovered from a man between 18 and 35 years old in good health. The chain's CDR3 is CASRLEPTGELFF. CDR3 coding DNA: TGTGCCAGCAGACTAGAGCCCACCGGGGAGCTGTTTTTT.